This TCR beta chain was sequenced in a study of cytomegalovirus exposure and HLA in healthy donors. Turning to the study itself: A data release that came early held tens of millions of unique TCRs from HLA-typed donors. Study findings and constraints: Available immune exposure information covered CMV serostatus only. Analysis was carried out at a later point, and it linked a missense DCLRE1C variant to TCR beta V- and J-gene trimming. Accurate prediction of HLA-A and HLA-B alleles (for most subjects) was reportedly achieved from TCR beta sequences.

This clone was seen a handful of times. Antigen specificity is unknown. The PCR made use of 60 Vbeta and 13 Jbeta primers. TCRdb keeps only in-frame clones here, not all; method: immunoSEQ multiplex PCR. The table shows approximately 84,000 clones, with more than 70% occurring only once. Input material: PBMCs. The clonotype originates from a male donor in good health and CMV-seropositive.

CDR3 protein: CATRLAGAGANVLTF. The CDR3, as DNA: TGTGCCACGAGACTAGCGGGTGCCGGGGCCAACGTCCTGACTTTC. The chain links TRBV5-4 to TRBJ2-6; 10 nucleotides align to TRBD2. The J segment lost 4 bases and the V segment lost 9 bases, leaving 7 bases of the junction unmatched. The CDR3 loop spans 15 amino acids. The germline V gene encodes CDR1 SGHNT and CDR2 YYREEE (reference sequence).